This T cell receptor (beta chain) comes out of a study of blood T cell repertoires in COVID-19. The repertoire was sequenced with immunoSEQ multiplex PCR; TCRdb's copy has only in-frame clones and lacks some. This table holds more than 95,000 clones, 70% to 90% found once. This CDR3 has 15 residues. Per germline, CDR1 SGHRS and CDR2 YFSETQ. J was trimmed by 4 bases and V by 4 bases; bases with no gene match: 10. This receptor was obtained from a woman between 55 and 75 years old in a cohort sampled during active or convalescent COVID-19. Sample: peripheral blood. The rearrangement uses TRBV5-1 and TRBJ1-1; 7 nucleotides align to TRBD1. The chain's CDR3 is CASSPRQGSGTEAFF. In nucleotides, the CDR3 is TGCGCCAGCAGCCCCAGACAGGGATCGGGCACTGAAGCTTTCTTT.